These 15 T cell receptor beta chains came from one sample sequenced in a study of blood T cells in healthy people across ages. A sample-barcoded 5' primer and a J-beta primer mix were used in a second PCR of about 7 to 11 cycles. TCRdb fed the 5' RACE reads into MiXCR, producing one record per CDR3 protein. The sample includes hundreds of thousands of distinct CDR3 sequences, 32% of them seen just once. Sequencing used blood. These receptors originate from an elderly woman in good health.

A few counts support this clonotype. The gene calls are TRBV7-9 and TRBJ2-5, with D possibly matching TRBD2 (5 bases). The V end was cut by 3 bases, the J end by 11 bases, with 16 bases between. Germline CDR1 is SEHNR and CDR2 is FQNEAQ (reference sequence). CDR3 length equals 13 residues. Here the CDR3 reads CASSLGTSSEQYF. The CDR3 coding sequence is TGTGCCAGCAGCTTGGGAACTAGTTCGGAGCAGTACTTC.

This chain uses TRBV7-2 with TRBJ2-1, with 7 nucleotides matching TRBD1. This CDR3 spans 14 amino acids. Germline V gene data show CDR1 as SGHTA and CDR2 as FQGNSA. The ends lost 4 bases at V and 7 bases at J; junction bases unmatched: 7. DNA for the CDR3: TGTGCCAGCAGCTCCCAGGGGGTGCTGAATGAGCAGTTCTTC. Encoded protein: CASSSQGVLNEQFF.

This clonotype was detected ten times or more. This chain joins TRBV12-3 or TRBV12-4 and TRBJ2-7; 8 nucleotides agree with TRBD1. V shed 5 bases and J 0 bases; nucleotides not matched to a gene: 6. This CDR3 spans 15 amino acids. CDR3 sequence: CASSITGGSSYEQYF. CDR3 DNA sequence: TGTGCCAGCAGTATAACAGGGGGATCCTCCTACGAGCAGTACTTC.

The chain recombines TRBV5-1 with TRBJ2-5; 10 bases align to TRBD1. This CDR3 is built from 14 residues. Germline-derived CDR1 and CDR2 are SGHRS and YFSETQ. The ends lost 4 bases at V and 9 bases at J; junction bases unmatched: 9. CDR3 DNA: TGCGCCAGCAGCACGGGACAGGGGAGGGAGGCCCAGTACTTC. Its protein is CASSTGQGREAQYF.

For this clonotype: Mismatch with germline at one junction end may stem from a read error. The chain has TRBV7-3 and TRBJ2-1, with 7 bases fitting TRBD1. The CDR3 consists of 15 residues. CDR1 and CDR2 (germline): SGHTA, FQGTGA. CDR3 coding DNA: TGTGCCAGCAGCTCGACAGGGTCATCCTACAATGAGCGGTTCTTC. This codes for CASSSTGSSYNERFF.

This clonotype was counted many times. The chain employs TRBV2 and TRBJ1-6; D is unclear. V shed 3 bases and J shed 7 bases, with 13 bases lying between them. In germline, CDR1 is SNHLY, CDR2 FYNNEI. The CDR3 runs to 15 residues. The CDR3 reads CASSELGFLNSPLHF. The CDR3 DNA sequence: TGTGCCAGCAGTGAGCTTGGTTTCTTAAATTCACCCCTCCACTTT.

Ten or more counts support this clonotype. The gene calls are TRBV30 and TRBJ2-7; 9 nucleotides align to TRBD2. V shed 0 bases, J shed 4 bases, and the junction held 13 bases outside the gene matches. Germline V CDR1 and CDR2: GTSNPN, SVGIG (reference sequence). The CDR3 contains 17 residues. CDR3 sequence: CAWSVSSLGTSLYEQYF. In nucleotides, the CDR3 is TGTGCCTGGAGTGTTTCGAGTTTGGGGACTAGCTTGTACGAGCAGTACTTC.

In this sample, this clonotype turned up a few times. The chain recombines TRBV20-1 with TRBJ2-5; D gene ambiguous. Germline V gene lookup returns CDR1 DFQATT and CDR2 SNEGSKA (reference sequence). V was pared by 0 bases and J by 5 bases, with 7 bases between. The CDR3 contains 12 residues. The CDR3 coding sequence is TGCAGTGCTAGAGAGGTCCTGGAGACCCAGTACTTC. It specifies CSAREVLETQYF.

The gene calls are TRBV24-1 and TRBJ2-2; 7 bases line up with TRBD2. Germline CDR1 KGHDR, CDR2 SFDVKD. V was clipped by 4 bases and J by 6 bases; unmatched bases: 4. This CDR3 region has 14 residues. The CDR3 spells CATSDGLVAGELFF. The CDR3 DNA reads as TGTGCCACCAGTGACGGACTAGTGGCCGGGGAGCTGTTTTTT.

This clonotype was detected ten times or more. The rearrangement links TRBV27 to TRBJ2-1; D call uncertain. CDR1 MNHEY and CDR2 SMNVEV come from the germline V gene (reference sequence). This CDR3 has 15 residues. V shed 0 bases and J shed 4 bases, with 10 bases lying between them. The CDR3 loop reads CASSLSTVRYNEQFF. The CDR3 DNA sequence: TGTGCCAGCAGTTTATCCACAGTGAGGTACAATGAGCAGTTCTTC.

This CDR3 is CASSLNGGPDTQYF. The CDR3 DNA follows: TGTGCCAGCAGCTTGAATGGGGGCCCCGATACGCAGTATTTT. The J gene is TRBJ2-3, the V gene TRBV7-2; a possible D gene is TRBD1 (6 bases). In germline, CDR1 is SGHTA, CDR2 FQGNSA. The CDR3 is made up of 14 amino acids. V dropped 3 bases and J dropped 6 bases, with 13 bases sitting between them.

The chain has TRBV12-3 or TRBV12-4 and TRBJ1-1; D is undetermined. The CDR3 loop spans 15 amino acids. V gave up 3 bases and J gave up 5 bases, with 16 bases separating them. The CDR3 spells CASSFGSLGLTEAFF. In DNA, the CDR3 is TGTGCCAGCAGTTTTGGCAGCCTTGGCTTAACTGAAGCTTTCTTT.

This clonotype has at least ten counts. The chain joins TRBV25-1 to TRBJ2-5; 10 positions agree with TRBD2. The CDR3 consists of 15 residues. The V gene end was trimmed by 3 bases and the J gene end by 4 bases; junction bases not matched to a gene: 5. Germline V gene sequence: CDR1 MGHDK, CDR2 SYGVNS. In DNA form, the CDR3 reads TGTGCCAGCAGTGATCCCTTAGCGGGGGGAGAGACCCAGTACTTC. Its translation is CASSDPLAGGETQYF.

There are many counts of this clonotype. The chain employs TRBV5-4 and TRBJ2-1; 8 positions match TRBD2. J gave up 0 bases and V 10 bases, and 9 bases lay outside the gene matches. The CDR3 consists of 15 residues. Germline-derived CDR1 and CDR2 are SGHNT and YYREEE (reference sequence). The chain's CDR3 is CAHAGGGNSYNEQFF. Written as DNA, the CDR3 is TGTGCCCACGCTGGCGGGGGGAACTCCTACAATGAGCAGTTCTTC.

The chain is built from TRBV7-6 and TRBJ2-1; 8 bases match TRBD2. The CDR3 covers 16 residues. Germline CDR1 and CDR2: SGHVS and FNYEAQ. The junction had 11 bases not matched to a gene; V was cut back by 2 bases and J by 8 bases. CDR3 sequence (DNA): TGTGCCAGCAGCTTAACCGGGACTAGTAGCATTTATGAGCAGTTCTTC. As protein: CASSLTGTSSIYEQFF.